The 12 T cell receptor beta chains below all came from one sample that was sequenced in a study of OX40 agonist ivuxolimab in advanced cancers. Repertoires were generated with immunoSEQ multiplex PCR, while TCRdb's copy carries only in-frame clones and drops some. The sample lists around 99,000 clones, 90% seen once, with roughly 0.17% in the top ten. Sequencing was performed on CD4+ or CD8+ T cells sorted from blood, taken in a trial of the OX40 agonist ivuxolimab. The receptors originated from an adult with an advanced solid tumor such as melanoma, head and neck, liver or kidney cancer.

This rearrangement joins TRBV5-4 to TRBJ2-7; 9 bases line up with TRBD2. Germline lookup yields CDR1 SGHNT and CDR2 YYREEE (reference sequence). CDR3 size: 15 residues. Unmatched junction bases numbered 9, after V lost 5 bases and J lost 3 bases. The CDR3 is CASSPERGAFYEQYF. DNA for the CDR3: TGTGCCAGCAGTCCTGAGCGGGGGGCATTCTACGAGCAGTACTTC.

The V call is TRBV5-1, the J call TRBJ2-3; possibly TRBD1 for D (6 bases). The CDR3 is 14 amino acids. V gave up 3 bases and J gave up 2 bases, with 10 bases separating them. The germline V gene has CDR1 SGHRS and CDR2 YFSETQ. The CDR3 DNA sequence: TGCGCCAGCAGCTCCGACAGGCCCACAGATACGCAGTATTTT. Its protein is CASSSDRPTDTQYF.

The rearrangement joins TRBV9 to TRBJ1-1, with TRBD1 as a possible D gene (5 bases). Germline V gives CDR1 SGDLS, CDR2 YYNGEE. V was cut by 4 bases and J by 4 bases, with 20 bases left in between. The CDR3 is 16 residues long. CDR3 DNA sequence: TGTGCCAGCAGCAGTACCGATTTCGGCGGGGGCACTGAAGCTTTCTTT. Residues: CASSSTDFGGGTEAFF.

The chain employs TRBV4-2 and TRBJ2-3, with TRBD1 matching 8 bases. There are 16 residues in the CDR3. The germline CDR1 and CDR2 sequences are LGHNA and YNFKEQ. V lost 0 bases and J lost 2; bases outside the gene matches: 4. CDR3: CASSQDPGQDTDTQYF. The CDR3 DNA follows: TGTGCCAGCAGCCAAGATCCGGGACAGGACACAGATACGCAGTATTTT.

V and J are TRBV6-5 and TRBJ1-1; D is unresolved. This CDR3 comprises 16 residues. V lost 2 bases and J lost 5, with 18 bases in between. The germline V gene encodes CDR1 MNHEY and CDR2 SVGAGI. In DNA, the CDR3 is TGTGCCAGCAGTTACCGCCAGAACCGAGGGTTAACTGAAGCTTTCTTT. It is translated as CASSYRQNRGLTEAFF.

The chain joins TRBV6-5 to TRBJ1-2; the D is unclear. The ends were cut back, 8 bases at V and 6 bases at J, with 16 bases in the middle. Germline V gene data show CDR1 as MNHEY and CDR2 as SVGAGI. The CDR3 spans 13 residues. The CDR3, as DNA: TGTGCCAGCGCCCGTCCCGGGGTACATGGCTACACCTTC. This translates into CASARPGVHGYTF.

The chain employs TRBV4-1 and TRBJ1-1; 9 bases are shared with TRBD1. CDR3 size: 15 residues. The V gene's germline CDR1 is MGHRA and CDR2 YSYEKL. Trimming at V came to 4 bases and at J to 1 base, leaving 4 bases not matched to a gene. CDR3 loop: CASSPGDRANTEAFF. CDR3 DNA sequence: TGCGCCAGCAGCCCAGGGGACAGGGCGAACACTGAAGCTTTCTTT.

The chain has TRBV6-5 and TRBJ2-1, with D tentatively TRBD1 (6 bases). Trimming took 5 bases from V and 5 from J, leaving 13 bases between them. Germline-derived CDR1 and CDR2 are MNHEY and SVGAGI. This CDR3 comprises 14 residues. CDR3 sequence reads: CASSKQGSNNEQFF. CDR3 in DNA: TGTGCCAGCAGTAAACAGGGTAGCAACAATGAGCAGTTCTTC.

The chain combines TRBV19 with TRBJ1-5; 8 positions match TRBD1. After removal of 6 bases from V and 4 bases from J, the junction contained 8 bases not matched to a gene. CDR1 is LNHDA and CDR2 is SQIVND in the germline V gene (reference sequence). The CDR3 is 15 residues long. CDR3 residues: CASRPDRGGNQPQHF. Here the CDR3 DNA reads TGTGCCAGTAGGCCAGACAGGGGTGGGAATCAGCCCCAGCATTTT.

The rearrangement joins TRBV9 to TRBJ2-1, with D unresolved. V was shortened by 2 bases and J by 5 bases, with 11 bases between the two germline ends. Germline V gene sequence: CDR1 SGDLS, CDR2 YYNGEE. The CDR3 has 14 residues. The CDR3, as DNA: TGTGCCAGCAGCGTTAGTGCAGGTGACAATGAGCAGTTCTTC. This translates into CASSVSAGDNEQFF.

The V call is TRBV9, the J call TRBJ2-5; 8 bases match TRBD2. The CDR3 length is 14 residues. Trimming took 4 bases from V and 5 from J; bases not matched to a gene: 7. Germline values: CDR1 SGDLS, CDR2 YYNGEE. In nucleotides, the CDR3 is TGTGCCAGCAGCCCGGGACTAGTAGAGGAGACCCAGTACTTC. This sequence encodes CASSPGLVEETQYF.

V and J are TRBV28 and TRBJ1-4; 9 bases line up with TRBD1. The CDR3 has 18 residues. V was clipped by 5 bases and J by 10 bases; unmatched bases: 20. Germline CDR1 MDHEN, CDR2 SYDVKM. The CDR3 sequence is CASSTLQGAGIWYGKLFF. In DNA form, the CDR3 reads TGTGCCAGCAGTACGTTACAGGGGGCGGGTATCTGGTACGGAAAACTGTTTTTT.